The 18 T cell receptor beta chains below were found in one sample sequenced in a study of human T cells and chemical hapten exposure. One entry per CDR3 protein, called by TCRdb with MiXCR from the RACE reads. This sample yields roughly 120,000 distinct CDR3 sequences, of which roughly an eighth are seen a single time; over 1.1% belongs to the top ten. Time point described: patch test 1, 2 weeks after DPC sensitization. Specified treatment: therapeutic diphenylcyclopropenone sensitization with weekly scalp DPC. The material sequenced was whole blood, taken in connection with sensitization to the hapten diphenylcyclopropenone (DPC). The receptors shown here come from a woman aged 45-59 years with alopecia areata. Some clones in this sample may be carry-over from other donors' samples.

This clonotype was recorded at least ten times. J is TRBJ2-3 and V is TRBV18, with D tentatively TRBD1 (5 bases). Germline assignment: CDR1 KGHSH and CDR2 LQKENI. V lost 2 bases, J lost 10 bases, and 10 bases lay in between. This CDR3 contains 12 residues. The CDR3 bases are TGTGCCAGCTCACCAGGGGCTACCTCGCAGTATTTT. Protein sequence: CASSPGATSQYF.

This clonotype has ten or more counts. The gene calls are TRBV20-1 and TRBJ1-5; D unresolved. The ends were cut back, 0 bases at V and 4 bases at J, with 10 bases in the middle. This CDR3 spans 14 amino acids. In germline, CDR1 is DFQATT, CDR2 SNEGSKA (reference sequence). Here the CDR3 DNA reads TGCAGTGCTAGAGAGGGCTTGTCTAATCAGCCCCAGCATTTT. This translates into CSAREGLSNQPQHF.

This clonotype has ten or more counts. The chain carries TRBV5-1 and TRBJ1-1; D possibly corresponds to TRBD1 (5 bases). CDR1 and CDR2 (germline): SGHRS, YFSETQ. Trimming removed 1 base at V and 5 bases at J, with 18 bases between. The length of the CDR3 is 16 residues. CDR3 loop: CASSLFSAGPMTEAFF. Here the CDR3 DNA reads TGCGCCAGCAGCTTGTTCTCCGCAGGGCCGATGACTGAAGCTTTCTTT.

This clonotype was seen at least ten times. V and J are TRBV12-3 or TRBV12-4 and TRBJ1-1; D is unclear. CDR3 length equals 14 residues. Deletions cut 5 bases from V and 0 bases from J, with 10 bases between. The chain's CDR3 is CASSIRGLNTEAFF. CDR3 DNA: TGTGCCAGCAGTATTAGAGGCTTGAACACTGAAGCTTTCTTT.

The CDR3 coding sequence is TGTGCCAGCCGCGGGGGGGGCCGCTCTGGAAACACCATATATTTT. It yields the protein CASRGGGRSGNTIYF. This chain joins TRBV7-8 and TRBJ1-3; tentatively, D is TRBD1 (6 bases). Looked up from germline, CDR1 is SGHVS and CDR2 is FQNEAQ. The V end lost 8 bases, the J end lost 0 bases, and 14 bases lay between the germline ends. This CDR3 is 15 amino acids long. The full variable domain, with the rest looked up from reference TRBV7-8 and TRBJ1-3, is GAGVSQSPRYKVAKRGQDVALRCDPISGHVSLFWYQQALGQGPEFLTYFQNEAQLDKSGLPSDRFFAERPEGSVSTLKIQRTQQEDSAVYLCASRGGGRSGNTIYFGEGSWLTVV.

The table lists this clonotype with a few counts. The CDR3 DNA sequence: TGCAGCGTACAGGCAACCTCACAAGAGACCCAGTACTTC. Its protein is CSVQATSQETQYF. The J gene is TRBJ2-5, the V gene TRBV29-1, with D maybe TRBD1 (5 bases). The length of the CDR3 is 13 residues. V was shortened by 6 bases and J by 2 bases, with 13 bases between the two germline ends. Germline values: CDR1 SQVTM, CDR2 ANQGSEA. Drawing the rest from reference TRBV29-1 and TRBJ2-5, the complete variable domain is SAVISQKPSRDICQRGTSLTIQCQVDSQVTMMFWYRQQPGQSLTLIATANQGSEATYESGFVIDKFPISRPNLTFSTLTVSNMSPEDSSIYLCSVQATSQETQYFGPGTRLLVL.

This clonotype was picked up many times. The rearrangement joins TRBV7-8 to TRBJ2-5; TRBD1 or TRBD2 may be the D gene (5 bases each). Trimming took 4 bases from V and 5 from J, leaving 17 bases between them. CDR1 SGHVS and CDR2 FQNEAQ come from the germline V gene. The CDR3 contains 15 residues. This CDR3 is CASSSPGPGLETQYF. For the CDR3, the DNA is TGTGCCAGCAGCTCCCCCGGCCCGGGGCTGGAGACCCAGTACTTC.

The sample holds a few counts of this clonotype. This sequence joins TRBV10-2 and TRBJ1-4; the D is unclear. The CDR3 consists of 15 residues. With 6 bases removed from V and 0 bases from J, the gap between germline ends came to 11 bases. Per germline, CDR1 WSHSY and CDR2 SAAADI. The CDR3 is CASSLTGTTNEKLFF. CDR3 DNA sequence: TGCGCCAGCAGCTTGACCGGGACAACTAATGAAAAACTGTTTTTT.

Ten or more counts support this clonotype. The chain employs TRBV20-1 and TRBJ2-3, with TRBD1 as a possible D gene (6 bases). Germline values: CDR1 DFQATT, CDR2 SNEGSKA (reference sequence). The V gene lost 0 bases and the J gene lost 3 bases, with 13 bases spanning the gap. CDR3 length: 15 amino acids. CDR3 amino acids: CSARDEGQGTDTQYF. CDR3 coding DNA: TGCAGTGCTAGAGATGAGGGCCAGGGGACAGATACGCAGTATTTT.

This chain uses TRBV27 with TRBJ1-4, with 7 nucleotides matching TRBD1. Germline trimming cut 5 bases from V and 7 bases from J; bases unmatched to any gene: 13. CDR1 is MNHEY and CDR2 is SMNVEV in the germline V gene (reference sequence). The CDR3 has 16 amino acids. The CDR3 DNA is TGTGCCAGCAGTCCTAAATTGACCAGGGGGAGTGAAAAACTGTTTTTT. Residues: CASSPKLTRGSEKLFF.

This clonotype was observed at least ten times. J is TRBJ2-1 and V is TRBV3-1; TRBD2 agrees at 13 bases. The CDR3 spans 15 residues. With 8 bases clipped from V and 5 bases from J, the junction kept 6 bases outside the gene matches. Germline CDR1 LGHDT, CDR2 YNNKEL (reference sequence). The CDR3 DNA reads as TGTGCCAGCGGACTAGCGGGAGTATCGGACAATGAGCAGTTCTTC. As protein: CASGLAGVSDNEQFF.

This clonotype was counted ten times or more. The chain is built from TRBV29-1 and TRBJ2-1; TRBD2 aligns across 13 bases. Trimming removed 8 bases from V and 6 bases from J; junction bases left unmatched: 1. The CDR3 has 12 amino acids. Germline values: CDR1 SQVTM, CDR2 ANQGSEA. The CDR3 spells CSTSGGGNEQFF. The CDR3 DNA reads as TGCAGCACTAGCGGGGGGGGCAATGAGCAGTTCTTC.

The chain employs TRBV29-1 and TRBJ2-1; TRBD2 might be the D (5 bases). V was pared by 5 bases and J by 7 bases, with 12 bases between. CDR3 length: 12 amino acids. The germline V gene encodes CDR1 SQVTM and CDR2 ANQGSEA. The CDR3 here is CSVHGPGNEQFF. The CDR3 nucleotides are TGCAGCGTTCACGGGCCGGGGAATGAGCAGTTCTTC.

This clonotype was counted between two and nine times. For the CDR3, the DNA is TGTGCCAGCAGTTACGGCTCCGGAGTGAACACTGAAGCTTTCTTT. Its translation: CASSYGSGVNTEAFF. V and J are TRBV6-5 and TRBJ1-1; D is unclear. Germline CDR1 reads MNHEY; CDR2 reads SVGAGI. Between the trimmed V and J ends, which lost 2 bases and 0 bases, there was a span of 10 bases. CDR3 length: 15 amino acids.

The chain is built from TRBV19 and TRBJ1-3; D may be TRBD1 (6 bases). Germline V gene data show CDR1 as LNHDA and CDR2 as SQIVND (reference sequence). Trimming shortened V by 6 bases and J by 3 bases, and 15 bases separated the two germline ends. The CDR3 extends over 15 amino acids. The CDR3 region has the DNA TGTGCCAGTAGGCCATGGACAGAGAGTGGAAACACCATATATTTT. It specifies CASRPWTESGNTIYF.

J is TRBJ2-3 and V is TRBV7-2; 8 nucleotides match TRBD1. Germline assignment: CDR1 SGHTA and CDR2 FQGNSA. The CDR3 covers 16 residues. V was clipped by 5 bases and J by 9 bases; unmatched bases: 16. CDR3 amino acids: CASSVGQVGPQATQYF. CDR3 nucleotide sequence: TGTGCCAGCAGCGTGGGACAGGTCGGCCCCCAGGCGACGCAGTATTTT. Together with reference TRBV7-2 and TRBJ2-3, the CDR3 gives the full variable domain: GAGVSQSPSNKVTEKGKDVELRCDPISGHTALYWYRQSLGQGLEFLIYFQGNSAPDKSGLPSDRFSAERTGGSVSTLTIQRTQQEDSAVYLCASSVGQVGPQATQYFGPGTRLTVL.

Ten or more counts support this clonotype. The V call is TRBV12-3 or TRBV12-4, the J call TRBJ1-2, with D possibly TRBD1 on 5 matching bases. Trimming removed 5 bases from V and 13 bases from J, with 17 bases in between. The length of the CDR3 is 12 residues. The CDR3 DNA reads TGTGCCAGCAGTACTACCGGGACTGCTGCCACCTTC. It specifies CASSTTGTAATF.

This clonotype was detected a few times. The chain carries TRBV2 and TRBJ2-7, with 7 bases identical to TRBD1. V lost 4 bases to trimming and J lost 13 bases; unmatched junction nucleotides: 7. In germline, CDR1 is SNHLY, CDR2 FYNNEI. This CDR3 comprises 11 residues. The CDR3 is CASSAQGSFYF. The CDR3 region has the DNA TGTGCCAGCAGTGCACAGGGGAGTTTTTACTTC.